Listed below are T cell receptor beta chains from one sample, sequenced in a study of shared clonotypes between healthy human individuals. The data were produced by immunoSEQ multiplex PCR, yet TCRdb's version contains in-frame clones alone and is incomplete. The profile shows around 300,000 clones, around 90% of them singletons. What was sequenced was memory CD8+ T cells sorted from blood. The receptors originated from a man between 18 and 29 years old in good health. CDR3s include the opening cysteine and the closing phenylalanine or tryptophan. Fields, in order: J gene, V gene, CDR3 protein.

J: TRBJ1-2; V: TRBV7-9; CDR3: CASSHVEGADYGYTF
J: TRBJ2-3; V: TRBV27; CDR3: CAFSASGSRGTDTQYF
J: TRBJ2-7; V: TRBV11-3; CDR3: CASSLSLFHEQYF
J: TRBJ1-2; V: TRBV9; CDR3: CASSPAGTGSLGYTF
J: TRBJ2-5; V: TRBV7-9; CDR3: CASSLPGGEEETQYF
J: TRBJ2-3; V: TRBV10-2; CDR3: CARTRGQSTDTQYF
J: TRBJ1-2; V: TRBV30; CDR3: CAWIRGDYGYTF
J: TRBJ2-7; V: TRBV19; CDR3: CASSLGLAGDYEQYF
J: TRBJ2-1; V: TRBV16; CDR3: CASSFSGQGYNEQFF
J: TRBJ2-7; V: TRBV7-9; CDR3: CASSGTSGFENYEQYF
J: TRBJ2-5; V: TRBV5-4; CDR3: CASSLWAAETQYF
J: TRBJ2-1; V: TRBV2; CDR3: CASSVYPSDLYNEQFF
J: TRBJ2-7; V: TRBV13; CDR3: CASSSKTSLVPYEQYF
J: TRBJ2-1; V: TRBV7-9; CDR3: CASSLDPDRGSDEQFF
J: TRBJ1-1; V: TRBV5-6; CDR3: CASSPMGVEAFF
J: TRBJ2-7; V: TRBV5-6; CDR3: CASSLGQFTFYEQYF
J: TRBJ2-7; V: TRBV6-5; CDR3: CASSYITGATEQYF
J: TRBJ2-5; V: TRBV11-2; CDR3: CASSLYSGGQETQYF
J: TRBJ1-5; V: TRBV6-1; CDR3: CASSEGVGSNQPQHF
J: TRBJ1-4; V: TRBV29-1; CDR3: CSVEGQGTNEKLFF
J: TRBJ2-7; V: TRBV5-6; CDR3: CASSFSRMGAYEQYF
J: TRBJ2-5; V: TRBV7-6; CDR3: CASSLYVGKETQYF
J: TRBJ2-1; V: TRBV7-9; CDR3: CASSVSGTGSSYNEQFF
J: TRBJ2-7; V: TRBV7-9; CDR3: CASSLGGLTDYEQYF
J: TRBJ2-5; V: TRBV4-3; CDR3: CASSQDLGRGFVQETQYF
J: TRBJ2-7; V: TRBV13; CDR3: CASSTGQGFHEQYF
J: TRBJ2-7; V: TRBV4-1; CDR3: CASSQGTGTAEIEQYF
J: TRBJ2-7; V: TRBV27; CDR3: CASSLKREGYEQYF
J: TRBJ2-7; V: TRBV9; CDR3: CASSAHGLGQGVWEQYF
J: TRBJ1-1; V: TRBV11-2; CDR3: CASSRMSTEAFF
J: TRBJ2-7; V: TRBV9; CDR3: CASSVALAGGLYEQYF
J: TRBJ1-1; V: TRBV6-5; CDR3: CASRLRGGTEAFF
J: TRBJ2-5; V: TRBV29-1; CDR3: CSVDRRGAPQETQYF
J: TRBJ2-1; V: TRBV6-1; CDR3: CASSGDRLRTPYNEQFF
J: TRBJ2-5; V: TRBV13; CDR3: CASSPMWRGGQETQYF
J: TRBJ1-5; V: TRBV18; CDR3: CASSRGTGVWNQPQHF
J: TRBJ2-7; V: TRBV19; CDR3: CASSETGTYRYEQYF
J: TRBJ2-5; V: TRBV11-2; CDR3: CASSLDQVGQETQYF
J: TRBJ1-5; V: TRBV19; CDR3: CASTTSYQPQHF
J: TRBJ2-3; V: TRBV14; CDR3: CASSQDREGLGNTQYF
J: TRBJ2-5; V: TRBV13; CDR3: CASSSSGTGVETQYF
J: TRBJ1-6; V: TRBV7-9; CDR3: CASSLDCRRASSYNSPLHF
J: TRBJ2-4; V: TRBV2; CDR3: CASLNSQNIQYF
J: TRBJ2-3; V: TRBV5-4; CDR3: CASHFRGSTDTQYF
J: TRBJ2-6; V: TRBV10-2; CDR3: CASRNREPSGANVLTF
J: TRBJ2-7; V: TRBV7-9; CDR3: CASSFDRGPSYEQYF
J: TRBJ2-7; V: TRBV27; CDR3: CASRVLPGSYEQYF
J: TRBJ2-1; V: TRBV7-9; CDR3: CASSPHNGMYNEQFF
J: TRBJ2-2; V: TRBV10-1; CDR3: CASSESAGRAGELFF
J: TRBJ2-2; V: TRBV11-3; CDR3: CASSSYRAASDTGELFF
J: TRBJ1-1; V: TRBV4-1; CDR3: CASSQVPTGKNTEAFF
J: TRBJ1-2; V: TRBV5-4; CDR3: CASSQQSIYGYTF